Below are 29 T cell receptor beta chains sequenced from a single sample in a study of monozygotic twins with inflammatory bowel disease. TCRdb reprocessed the 5' RACE reads, keeping one entry per CDR3 protein, no DNA. The sample has more than 350,000 distinct CDR3 sequences. Material for sequencing was blood. These receptors all stem from a human donor with ulcerative colitis or Crohn's disease, or a healthy co-twin of an affected twin (not recorded which).

The chain is built from TRBV20-1 and TRBJ1-5; TCRdb names TRBD1, which stays unverified in the absence of DNA. CDR1 and CDR2 (germline): DFQATT, SNEGSKA (reference sequence). The CDR3 has 14 residues. The CDR3 is CSAREQGNNQPQHF.

The rearrangement joins TRBV30 to TRBJ1-4; TCRdb lists TRBD1, though no DNA is available to test this call. The CDR3 has 15 amino acids. Germline V lookup: CDR1 GTSNPN, CDR2 SVGIG (reference sequence). The CDR3 spells CAWSVRGRFNEKLFF.

This chain connects TRBV14 to TRBJ1-2. CDR3 size: 13 residues. Germline CDR1 and CDR2: SGHDN and FVKESK. CDR3 region: CASSQGVNYGYTF.

The J gene is TRBJ2-7, the V gene TRBV7-9; TCRdb's D gene call, TRBD1, goes unchecked for lack of DNA. Germline lookup yields CDR1 SEHNR and CDR2 FQNEAQ (reference sequence). This CDR3 has 14 residues. CDR3 region: CASSLEGHFYEQYF.

The gene calls are TRBV6-1 and TRBJ2-1; without DNA, the TCRdb call of TRBD1 cannot be checked. The V gene's germline CDR1 is MNHNS and CDR2 SASEGT. There are 15 residues in the CDR3. This CDR3 is CASTKRGTVYNEQFF.

The chain couples TRBV6-1 to TRBJ2-6; with no DNA, the TCRdb D assignment of TRBD1 cannot be verified. The CDR3 has 15 amino acids. Germline-derived CDR1 and CDR2 are MNHNS and SASEGT. The CDR3 sequence: CASSDGGSGANVLTF.

The rearrangement uses TRBV3-1 and TRBJ1-3. Looked up from germline, CDR1 is LGHDT and CDR2 is YNNKEL (reference sequence). This CDR3 has 13 amino acids. CDR3 sequence: CASSQDPGNTIYF.

The chain carries TRBV5-6 and TRBJ2-7. The CDR3 covers 15 residues. Germline V gives CDR1 SGHDT, CDR2 YYEEEE. The CDR3 protein is CASSFPSGGSYEQYF.

The gene calls are TRBV28 and TRBJ2-1. The CDR3 sequence is 12 residues long. The germline gives CDR1 MDHEN, CDR2 SYDVKM. This CDR3 is CASSPRSGEQFF.

The chain joins TRBV3-1 to TRBJ1-1; TCRdb indicates TRBD1, and absent DNA this call remains unverified. Looked up from germline, CDR1 is LGHDT and CDR2 is YNNKEL (reference sequence). This CDR3 is 14 amino acids long. The CDR3 protein is CASSHRQGNTEAFF.

The chain employs TRBV28 and TRBJ2-7; the D call from TCRdb, TRBD1, cannot be confirmed without DNA. This CDR3 region has 12 residues. Per germline, CDR1 MDHEN and CDR2 SYDVKM. This CDR3 reads CASSKGPGETYF.

The gene calls are TRBV28 and TRBJ2-5; no DNA is available, so the TRBD2 call from TCRdb remains unchecked. In germline, CDR1 is MDHEN, CDR2 SYDVKM. The CDR3 is 15 residues long. The CDR3: CASSSSTSGSETQYF.

The chain links TRBV5-5 to TRBJ1-6. CDR3 length equals 15 residues. The germline CDR1 and CDR2 sequences are SGHKS and YYEKEE (reference sequence). CDR3 loop: CASSFTGDVNSPLHF.

The chain is built from TRBV10-3 and TRBJ1-2. In germline, CDR1 is ENHRY, CDR2 SYGVKD. The CDR3 consists of 15 residues. This CDR3 is CAISESIIGGYGYTF.

V and J are TRBV15 and TRBJ2-3; TCRdb's D call, TRBD1, is unchecked because there is no DNA. This CDR3 contains 14 residues. In germline, CDR1 is LNHNV, CDR2 YYDKDF (reference sequence). CDR3 in amino acids: CATSTGQGTDTQYF.

The V and J genes are TRBV12-3 or TRBV12-4 and TRBJ2-1; as DNA is missing, the TRBD1 call by TCRdb cannot be tested. The CDR3 is 14 amino acids. This chain's CDR3 is CASSPGQVWNEQFF.

The chain joins TRBV19 to TRBJ2-6. Germline V lookup: CDR1 LNHDA, CDR2 SQIVND (reference sequence). This CDR3 is built from 16 residues. The CDR3 reads CASSIPALSGANVLTF.

The chain joins TRBV7-2 to TRBJ1-2. The CDR3 has 12 amino acids. In germline, CDR1 is SGHTA, CDR2 FQGNSA. The chain's CDR3 is CASSFAEYGYTF.

The chain links TRBV24-1 to TRBJ2-2. The CDR3 loop spans 13 amino acids. The germline V gene encodes CDR1 KGHDR and CDR2 SFDVKD. The CDR3 region is CATSDRLGGELFF.

This sequence joins TRBV9 and TRBJ2-6; checking the TCRdb D call of TRBD1 is not possible without DNA. The CDR3 is 18 amino acids. Germline lookup yields CDR1 SGDLS and CDR2 YYNGEE. The CDR3 spells CASSVGWDRGAGANVLTF.

The chain couples TRBV5-6 to TRBJ1-5; without DNA, the TCRdb call of TRBD1 cannot be checked. CDR1 is SGHDT and CDR2 is YYEEEE in the germline V gene. This CDR3 contains 15 residues. CDR3 loop: CASSQNTRGSQPQHF. The complete variable domain, with remaining parts taken from reference TRBV5-6 and TRBJ1-5, reads DAGVTQSPTHLIKTRGQQVTLRCSPKSGHDTVSWYQQALGQGPQFIFQYYEEEERQRGNFPDRFSGHQFPNYSSELNVNALLLGDSALYLCASSQNTRGSQPQHFGDGTRLSIL.

The CDR3 sequence is CSASAQGPDTEAFF. The rearrangement joins TRBV20-1 to TRBJ1-1; without DNA, the TCRdb call of TRBD1 cannot be checked. The germline gives CDR1 DFQATT, CDR2 SNEGSKA (reference sequence). CDR3 length: 14 residues.

The chain couples TRBV25-1 to TRBJ2-5; the TCRdb call, TRBD1, lacks DNA for checking. This CDR3 is 14 amino acids long. Germline V lookup: CDR1 MGHDK, CDR2 SYGVNS. The CDR3 here is CASSWTGSWETQYF.

The chain has TRBV3-1 and TRBJ2-1; absent DNA, TCRdb's TRBD2 call cannot be checked. Germline V lookup: CDR1 LGHDT, CDR2 YNNKEL (reference sequence). The CDR3 runs 14 residues. CDR3 sequence reads: CASSRTSWDGEQFF.

This chain connects TRBV27 to TRBJ1-1; without DNA, the TCRdb call of TRBD1 cannot be checked. Germline values: CDR1 MNHEY, CDR2 SMNVEV (reference sequence). The CDR3 totals 14 residues. The CDR3 loop is CASSSLGLDTEAFF.

This rearrangement joins TRBV4-2 to TRBJ1-3; TCRdb designates TRBD1, a call that cannot be tested without DNA. Germline V CDR1 and CDR2: LGHNA, YNFKEQ. CDR3 length equals 16 residues. CDR3 amino acids: CASSQDGTGRGNTIYF.

The chain links TRBV7-8 to TRBJ1-5. The CDR3 runs 17 residues. Germline V gene sequence: CDR1 SGHVS, CDR2 FQNEAQ. The chain's CDR3 is CASSHKESSLIGQPQHF.

The rearrangement uses TRBV20-1 and TRBJ1-1; TCRdb lists TRBD1, though no DNA is available to test this call. The germline V gene has CDR1 DFQATT and CDR2 SNEGSKA (reference sequence). CDR3 length: 11 amino acids. This CDR3 reads CSAQRGTEAFF.

J is TRBJ2-1 and V is TRBV28. Germline CDR1 and CDR2: MDHEN and SYDVKM. The CDR3 runs to 15 residues. The CDR3 sequence is CASSLSHLTYNEQFF.